This TCR beta chain was sequenced during a study of blood T cell repertoires in COVID-19. Study overall: Some COVID-19 samples were acute and others convalescent; all came from the United States, Italy and Spain. The analysed material was cDNA or gDNA that came from T cells, B-cell-depleted T cells, or PBMCs.

As processed by the authors: Estimation of nucleated cell counts relied on the amplification of reference gene primers. TCRdb keeps only in-frame clones here, not all; method: immunoSEQ multiplex PCR. V, J and clone size were drawn from that table, and D and trimming were deduced from the DNA. Of approximately 72,000 clones listed, about 89% are singletons. The V gene's germline CDR1 is SGHVS and CDR2 FNYEAQ. V lost 5 bases and J lost 10, with 24 bases in between. This CDR3 is built from 16 residues. This clone was seen more than once but under ten times. The sequence was collected from a woman aged 60-75 years with acute or convalescent COVID-19. The J gene is TRBJ2-1, the V gene TRBV7-6, with a possible D match to TRBD1 (6 bases). Source material: peripheral blood. This chain's CDR3 is CASSRNGPGQGSEQFF. CDR3 nucleotide sequence: TGTGCCAGCAGCCGAAACGGCCCGGGACAAGGGAGCGAGCAGTTCTTC.